This TCR beta chain was sequenced for a study of T cell responses to AZD1222 COVID-19 vaccine. Trimming took off 0 bases at V and 2 bases at J, with 16 bases between the two ends. This CDR3 region has 17 residues. Germline V lookup: CDR1 SGHRS, CDR2 YFSETQ. Sequenced by immunoSEQ multiplex PCR; TCRdb stores in-frame clones only, minus some. The sample lists tens of thousands of clones; approximately 90% were seen once. Second-dose intervals near 4 or 12 weeks were combined. Study outcomes and limitations: Donors skewed white British and female; clonal diversity was possibly underestimated. Sampled repertoires all dated from after the peak T cell response. Regions 160-218 and 743-854 held dominance among vaccine-associated CD4 TCRs, which spanned spike.

Concerning this clone itself: The antigen is unknown.

The sample here was peripheral blood, taken 28 days after the second AZD1222 dose. This clonotype originated in an adult who received the AZD1222 COVID-19 vaccine. This chain joins TRBV5-1 and TRBJ2-3; D is uncertain. CDR3 amino acids: CASSLEVRFRNTDTQYF. DNA of the CDR3: TGCGCCAGCAGCTTGGAGGTCAGGTTTAGGAACACAGATACGCAGTATTTT.